The T cell receptor beta chain under discussion was sequenced for a study of blood T cell repertoires in COVID-19. Across the study: COVID-19 samples from acute and convalescent phases originated in the United States, Italy and Spain.

Ages ranged from about 18 to 100 years, with residence in 24 US areas. Participants' reported clinical history set cohort assignment. Recovery among Cohort 3 donors was established by two negative PCRs, clearance, or symptom resolution. Sequencing used immunoSEQ multiplex PCR; TCRdb keeps in-frame clones, though not all of them. The sample shows a few hundred thousand clones, just under 90% of them seen only once. The length of the CDR3 is 12 residues. V lost 3 bases and J 8 bases, leaving 8 bases between the germline ends. The clonotype originates from a young woman who had recovered from COVID-19. The sample consisted of PBMCs or T cells enriched from blood (not recorded which). This chain links TRBV12-3 or TRBV12-4 with TRBJ1-3, with unresolved D. The CDR3 coding sequence is TGTGCCAGCAGTTTGGAGGGATACACCATATATTTT. It specifies CASSLEGYTIYF.